Listed below are T cell receptor beta chains from one sample, sequenced in a study of cytomegalovirus exposure and HLA in healthy donors. Measured with immunoSEQ multiplex PCR; TCRdb has only the in-frame clones, and not every one. This table holds about 120,000 clones, 75% found once. The sequencing sample was made of PBMCs. The origin of the receptors is a woman between 50 and 59 years old in good health and CMV-seronegative. CDR3s include the opening cysteine and the closing phenylalanine or tryptophan. Fields, in order: V gene, D gene, clone size, J gene, CDR3 DNA, CDR3 protein. D genes are given only for firm matches. Size values are once, few and many counts, or a class for expanded clones, and some rows have none.

V: TRBV9
D: TRBD2
size: NA
J: TRBJ2-1
DNA: TGTGCCAGCAGCGGCGGACTAGCGGGAGACAATGAGCAGTTCTTC
CDR3: CASSGGLAGDNEQFF

V: TRBV6-6
D: NA
size: NA
J: TRBJ2-1
DNA: TGTGCCACCCTATACAATGAGCAGTTCTTC
CDR3: CATLYNEQFF

V: TRBV10-3
D: TRBD2
size: NA
J: TRBJ2-1
DNA: TGTGCCACTCGGGAGGCACCCTACAATGAGCAGTTCTTC
CDR3: CATREAPYNEQFF

V: TRBV7-2
D: TRBD2
size: NA
J: TRBJ2-4
DNA: TGTGCCAGCAGCTTAAGGGCGCGGGAGGGCAGGAGTAACATTCAGTACTTC
CDR3: CASSLRAREGRSNIQYF

V: TRBV6-4
D: TRBD2
size: NA
J: TRBJ2-1
DNA: TGTGCCAGCAGCCTACTAGCGGGAGGAAAGGGTGAGCAGTTCTTC
CDR3: CASSLLAGGKGEQFF

V: TRBV7-9
D: NA
size: NA
J: TRBJ1-1
DNA: TGTTCCAGCAGCTTACAGGGTGAGAACACTGAAGCTTTCTTT
CDR3: CSSSLQGENTEAFF

V: TRBV15
D: NA
size: NA
J: TRBJ2-1
DNA: TGTGCCACCAGCAGAGGTGAGCGGTACAATGAGCAGTTCTTC
CDR3: CATSRGERYNEQFF

V: TRBV6-6
D: NA
size: NA
J: TRBJ1-1
DNA: TGTGCCAGCAGTTACGGGCAGCAGGATGAAGCTTTCTTT
CDR3: CASSYGQQDEAFF

V: TRBV19
D: TRBD1
size: NA
J: TRBJ1-1
DNA: TGTGCCAGTAGTAAAGAACAGGGGGCGGGCACTGAAGCTTTCTTT
CDR3: CASSKEQGAGTEAFF

V: TRBV10-2
D: TRBD2
size: NA
J: TRBJ2-1
DNA: TGCGCCAGCAGTGAGTCGGGACTAGCGGGAGAGCAGTTCTTC
CDR3: CASSESGLAGEQFF

V: TRBV6-5
D: NA
size: NA
J: TRBJ2-5
DNA: TGTGCCAGCAGTTACTCAGCCTATGGGGGGGAGACCCAGTACTTC
CDR3: CASSYSAYGGETQYF

V: TRBV2
D: NA
size: NA
J: TRBJ1-5
DNA: TGTGCCAGCAGTGAGGGGCAAAACAATCAGCCCCAGCATTTT
CDR3: CASSEGQNNQPQHF

V: TRBV10-3
D: NA
size: NA
J: TRBJ1-1
DNA: TGTGCCGCACAGGGCCGTAACACTGAAGCTTTCTTT
CDR3: CAAQGRNTEAFF

V: TRBV28
D: NA
size: NA
J: TRBJ1-2
DNA: TGTGCCAGCAGTGAGCGCAGGGTTTATGGCTACACCTTC
CDR3: CASSERRVYGYTF

V: TRBV11-2
D: NA
size: NA
J: TRBJ2-5
DNA: TGTGCCAGCAGCTTAGCACCGGAGGAGACCCAGTACTTC
CDR3: CASSLAPEETQYF

V: TRBV18
D: TRBD2
size: once
J: TRBJ2-7
DNA: TGTGCCAGCTCACCACCGGGACTAGCGGGAGGCTCCTACGAGCAGTACTTC
CDR3: CASSPPGLAGGSYEQYF

V: TRBV30
D: TRBD1
size: NA
J: TRBJ1-5
DNA: TGTGCCTGGACCCAAGGACAGGGAAATCAGCCCCAGCATTTT
CDR3: CAWTQGQGNQPQHF

V: TRBV19
D: NA
size: NA
J: TRBJ2-3
DNA: TGTGCCAGTACGGGGGATGAAGATTTGCAGTATTTT
CDR3: CASTGDEDLQYF

V: TRBV9
D: TRBD2
size: NA
J: TRBJ2-3
DNA: TGTGCCAGCAGCCTAGCGGGGAAGAGGGATACGCAGTATTTT
CDR3: CASSLAGKRDTQYF

V: TRBV18
D: TRBD1
size: NA
J: TRBJ1-5
DNA: TGTGCCAGCTCACTCTCCGGGACAGGGGTGAGCAATCAGCCCCAGCATTTT
CDR3: CASSLSGTGVSNQPQHF

V: TRBV7-9
D: TRBD2
size: NA
J: TRBJ2-7
DNA: TGTGCCAGCAGCTTTCGGGCGGGAGGCTACGAGCAGTACTTC
CDR3: CASSFRAGGYEQYF

V: TRBV28
D: NA
size: NA
J: TRBJ2-1
DNA: TGTGCCAGCAGTTCGAGGACAGCGGGGACAGGCTACAATGAGCAGTTCTTC
CDR3: CASSSRTAGTGYNEQFF

V: TRBV6-5
D: TRBD2
size: NA
J: TRBJ2-3
DNA: TGTGCCAGCAGTTACTCTCCTCTAGCGGGGACAGATACGCAGTATTTT
CDR3: CASSYSPLAGTDTQYF

V: TRBV30
D: NA
size: NA
J: TRBJ2-7
DNA: TGTGCCTGGAGTGTTCAAGGAGGGAACGAGCAGTACTTC
CDR3: CAWSVQGGNEQYF

V: TRBV6-5
D: NA
size: NA
J: TRBJ2-1
DNA: TGTGCCAGCAGTTACGAGGCAGGGTTGAACAATGAGCAGTTCTTC
CDR3: CASSYEAGLNNEQFF

V: TRBV6-5
D: NA
size: NA
J: TRBJ2-2
DNA: TGTGCCAGCAGTCTAGGGAGGGGGACCGGGGAGCTGTTTTTT
CDR3: CASSLGRGTGELFF

V: TRBV28
D: TRBD1
size: once
J: TRBJ2-3
DNA: TGTGCCAGCAGCGACAACCAGGGACAGGGAAGCACAGGTACGCAGTATTTT
CDR3: CASSDNQGQGSTGTQYF

V: TRBV10-3
D: NA
size: NA
J: TRBJ1-1
DNA: TGTGCCATCAGACTTAGAACCTTAGACACTGAAGCTTTCTTT
CDR3: CAIRLRTLDTEAFF

V: TRBV27
D: NA
size: once
J: TRBJ1-1
DNA: TGTGCCAGCAGAGAGAACTCCCAGACAGGATGGGACACTGAAGCTTTCTTT
CDR3: CASRENSQTGWDTEAFF

V: TRBV9
D: TRBD1
size: NA
J: TRBJ2-7
DNA: TGTGCCAGCAGCGTACGTCGGACAGGGGTCTACGAGCAGTACTTC
CDR3: CASSVRRTGVYEQYF

V: TRBV7-9
D: TRBD2
size: NA
J: TRBJ2-7
DNA: TGTGCCAGCAGCTTAGTCCCTCTAGCGGGAATAACCTACGAGCAGTACTTC
CDR3: CASSLVPLAGITYEQYF

V: TRBV10-2
D: TRBD1
size: NA
J: TRBJ2-2
DNA: TGCGCCAGCAGTGAGCCTGGACAGGGGGCGGGCGGGGAGCTGTTTTTT
CDR3: CASSEPGQGAGGELFF

V: TRBV6-5
D: NA
size: once
J: TRBJ2-7
DNA: TGTGCCAGCAGCCGGGGACTCCTCAGCTACGAGCAGTACTTC
CDR3: CASSRGLLSYEQYF

V: TRBV19
D: TRBD1
size: NA
J: TRBJ1-5
DNA: TGTGCCAGCAATCCGGGACAGGGGGTTCAGCCCCAGCATTTT
CDR3: CASNPGQGVQPQHF

V: TRBV11-3
D: TRBD2
size: NA
J: TRBJ2-1
DNA: TGTGCCAGCAGCTTAGGACTAGCGGGGGAGACCTACGGGAATGAGCAGTTCTTC
CDR3: CASSLGLAGETYGNEQFF

V: TRBV4-1
D: NA
size: NA
J: TRBJ2-3
DNA: TGCGCCAGCGGCCAAGATCGAGGAGTTAATTGGGTAAATACGCAGTATTTT
CDR3: CASGQDRGVNWVNTQYF

V: TRBV27
D: NA
size: NA
J: TRBJ2-7
DNA: TGTGCCAGCAGTCTCCTCGCGGGATGGCACGAGCAGTACTTC
CDR3: CASSLLAGWHEQYF

V: TRBV6-1
D: TRBD1
size: NA
J: TRBJ1-1
DNA: TGTGCCAGCGGACAGGGAAAGCTCACTGAAGCTTTCTTT
CDR3: CASGQGKLTEAFF

V: TRBV4-1
D: TRBD1
size: NA
J: TRBJ2-2
DNA: TGCGCCAGCAGCCAAGGAGACAGGGGGACGGCGAACACCGGGGAGCTGTTTTTT
CDR3: CASSQGDRGTANTGELFF

V: TRBV4-1
D: TRBD2
size: NA
J: TRBJ2-1
DNA: TGCGCCAGCAGCCAGGGGGACTACTACAATGAGCAGTTCTTC
CDR3: CASSQGDYYNEQFF

V: TRBV28
D: NA
size: NA
J: TRBJ2-7
DNA: TGTGCCAGCAGTTTAACGGCAGGAGGCGAGCAGTACTTC
CDR3: CASSLTAGGEQYF

V: TRBV7-9
D: NA
size: NA
J: TRBJ1-5
DNA: TGTGCCAGCAGCCCCACAGGGTCGCTACAGCCCCAGCATTTT
CDR3: CASSPTGSLQPQHF